This T cell receptor beta chain was recovered during a study of response to subunit inactivated influenza vaccine. General study results and limits: After each seasonal influenza vaccination, few new T cells are recruited, the authors suggested.

MiXCR was run by TCRdb on the RT-PCR reads, yielding one entry per CDR3 protein. This sample carries around 190,000 distinct CDR3 sequences, 9.2% of them seen once, and the ten largest clones take approximately 11%. With V trimmed by 0 bases and J by 4 bases, 6 bases remained unmatched. The CDR3 has 16 amino acids. In germline, CDR1 is LGHNA, CDR2 YNFKEQ. There are many counts of this clonotype. Its antigen is not known. This receptor was taken from a man aged 45-65 years who received an inactivated influenza vaccine. V is TRBV4-2 and J is TRBJ2-1; 7 nucleotides match TRBD2. The sample here was non-naive T cells sorted from PBMCs, taken on the day of vaccination. The CDR3: CASSQEPSGLYNEQFF. The CDR3 nucleotides read TGTGCCAGCAGCCAAGAACCTAGCGGCTTATACAATGAGCAGTTCTTC.